A single T cell receptor beta chain is shown here with its context. Its antigen is not yet known. Qualities for individual bases were not recorded, and no much larger clone is one base off. The germline V gene (reference sequence) supplies CDR1 MNHEY and CDR2 SMNVEV. V and J are trimmed by 6 bases and 1 base, and the gene matches miss 14 bases of the junction. From the cysteine up to the phenylalanine, the CDR3 has a length of 18 residues. The retained sequence is limited to the CDR3, 54 bases, with the frame set at the first base. The sample originates from a study of shared T cell receptors in the human thymus (dated by TCRdb to about 2021). The study in broad terms: The study examined how self-reactive, shared T-cell receptor alpha chains are generated in the human thymus.

Receptor amplification or capture employed the immunoSEQ multiplex PCR assay. Drawn from immuneACCESS, this table holds only the in-frame rearrangements with V and J called that TCRdb kept. Clones are partly lost; checked studies trace under half to an unresolved V gene and leave the rest unexplained. The sample records about 660,000 clones, roughly 86% of which are singletons. The ten top clones hold about 0.0094% of the sample. Separately, the same data were catalogued under a study of human thymus T cells. The second study's authors report: In Finland, the donors were immunologically healthy infants who were having open corrective cardiac surgery for congenital heart defects. The thymus tissue came from surgical resects taken out during corrective cardiac surgery. Usage of V and J gene segments appeared to be biased in both the thymic and the peripheral blood repertoires. The related research reported highly overlapping thymic TCR repertoires among unrelated individuals. The study used under 10 infant thymus samples plus four related peripheral blood samples to characterize TCR alpha and beta repertoires. Donor ages ranged from about 6 to 250 days, and the cohort comprised five to seven male and two female infants. Thymocytes were freed from the tissue by mechanical means and kept at -70 degrees C as pellets of about 9-33 million cells. Genomic DNA was extracted from frozen cell pellets with a QIAsymphony instrument. The immunoSEQ multiplex PCR assay was used to amplify the TCRB and TCRAD loci from a standardized quantity of quality-controlled genomic DNA. The V(D)J region was spanned by amplicons of a length sufficient to cover the CDR3 and to identify V and J genes. The commercial immunoSEQ service was used to sequence amplicons on an Illumina platform. Primer bias and sequencing errors were corrected using previously described methods, and TCRAD and TCRB definitions followed the IMGT database. Repertoires were analysed with immunoSEQ Analyzer 3.0 and VDJTools, covering basic statistics, V/J segment usage, diversity estimates, rarefaction and pairwise overlap. Diversity was estimated with Chao1, ChaoE, Efron-Thisted, Shannon and inverse Simpson indices, and also on datasets down-sampled to the smallest sample. Repertoire overlap used strict matching of CDR3 nucleotide sequence, V gene and J gene, with Jaccard-based multidimensional scaling clustering. On average, around 810,000 unique TCRB clonotypes were obtained from thymus samples, compared with roughly 89,000 from blood samples.

The chain couples TRBV27 to TRBJ2-3, and 9 junction bases match TRBD2. The source material was thymocytes. The source of this sequence is a boy under two years old with a congenital heart defect. Donor details come from another sample of the same person, matched by shared clones. The CDR3 region has the sequence CASRILNAGTSCTDTQYF. In nucleotide form, the sequence is TGTGCCAGCAGGATCCTTAACGCCGGGACTAGCTGCACAGATACGCAGTATTTT.